These T cell receptor beta chains were read from a single sample in a study of CD8 T cells in ankylosing spondylitis. From the 5' RACE reads, TCRdb called clonotypes with MiXCR, one entry per CDR3 protein. Of roughly 180,000 distinct CDR3 sequences listed, 10% to 15% are singletons. Source material: blood, either unsorted or a sorted T cell fraction (not recorded which). These receptor sequences come from a female donor with ankylosing spondylitis or in good health (not recorded which). CDR3s include the opening cysteine and the closing phenylalanine or tryptophan. A D gene is named only where the DNA matches it firmly. Size is omitted from some rows. Given values are once, few, many or a class for expanded clones.

v_gene: TRBV12-3/TRBV12-4; d_gene: NA; abundance: few; j_gene: TRBJ2-7; CDR3nt: TGTGCCAGCAGTTTAGCCCTGACAGAGAGGATCTACGAGCAGTACTTC; CDR3aa: CASSLALTERIYEQYF
v_gene: TRBV7-2; d_gene: NA; abundance: once; j_gene: TRBJ2-7; CDR3nt: TGTGCCAGCAGCTTTTCCCAGGGGAGGGGGTACGAGCAGTACTTC; CDR3aa: CASSFSQGRGYEQYF
v_gene: TRBV20-1; d_gene: TRBD2; abundance: many; j_gene: TRBJ2-6; CDR3nt: TGCAGTGCTTCTCTTAGCGGACTAGCGGACTTTGGGGCCAACGTCCTGACTTTC; CDR3aa: CSASLSGLADFGANVLTF
v_gene: TRBV20-1; d_gene: NA; abundance: few; j_gene: TRBJ2-3; CDR3nt: TGCAGTGCTAGAGAGGGGGGCGGGGGACGTCGTTCGTATTTT; CDR3aa: CSAREGGGGRRSYF
v_gene: TRBV20-1; d_gene: TRBD1; abundance: NA; j_gene: TRBJ1-5; CDR3nt: TGCAGTGCGGAGGACAGGGGGAATCAGCCCCAGCATTTT; CDR3aa: CSAEDRGNQPQHF
v_gene: TRBV25-1; d_gene: NA; abundance: many; j_gene: TRBJ1-1; CDR3nt: TGTGCCAGCAGTGAATATGGTTCCGGGGGTAGGGAAGCTTTCTTT; CDR3aa: CASSEYGSGGREAFF
v_gene: TRBV12-3/TRBV12-4; d_gene: TRBD2; abundance: NA; j_gene: TRBJ2-2; CDR3nt: TGTGCCAGCGTAGTTAAGTCTAGCGGGAGTTTGGGGACCGGGGAGCTGTTTTTT; CDR3aa: CASVVKSSGSLGTGELFF
v_gene: TRBV10-3; d_gene: NA; abundance: many; j_gene: TRBJ2-4; CDR3nt: TGTGCCATCAGGGCCCAAAACATTCAGTACTTC; CDR3aa: CAIRAQNIQYF
v_gene: TRBV12-3/TRBV12-4; d_gene: TRBD2; abundance: many; j_gene: TRBJ2-1; CDR3nt: TGTGCCACCTCTAGGACTAGCGGGGACAATGAGCAGTTCTTC; CDR3aa: CATSRTSGDNEQFF
v_gene: TRBV7-2; d_gene: NA; abundance: many; j_gene: TRBJ2-1; CDR3nt: TGTGCCAGCAGCTTAAGGGGAGTAGAGAATGAGCAGTTCTTC; CDR3aa: CASSLRGVENEQFF
v_gene: TRBV11-2; d_gene: TRBD2; abundance: few; j_gene: TRBJ2-1; CDR3nt: TGTGCCAGCAGCTGGGCGGCGGGAGGGATCAATGAGCAGTTCTTC; CDR3aa: CASSWAAGGINEQFF
v_gene: TRBV27; d_gene: NA; abundance: NA; j_gene: TRBJ1-5; CDR3nt: TGTGCCAACAGGACCTTCCAGGGGAGCAATCAGCCCCAGCATTTT; CDR3aa: CANRTFQGSNQPQHF
v_gene: TRBV20-1; d_gene: NA; abundance: many; j_gene: TRBJ1-4; CDR3nt: TGCAGTGCTAGAGGGGGCGCGGGTGAAAAACTGTTTTTT; CDR3aa: CSARGGAGEKLFF
v_gene: TRBV18; d_gene: TRBD2; abundance: NA; j_gene: TRBJ2-7; CDR3nt: TGTGCCAGCTCACTGACTAGCGAGGACGAGCAGTACTTC; CDR3aa: CASSLTSEDEQYF
v_gene: TRBV7-6; d_gene: NA; abundance: NA; j_gene: TRBJ2-1; CDR3nt: TGTGCCAGCAGCTTCATAAACAATGAGCAGTTCTTC; CDR3aa: CASSFINNEQFF
v_gene: TRBV7-4; d_gene: NA; abundance: many; j_gene: TRBJ2-5; CDR3nt: TGTGCCAGCAGCCCCGTAAGGGAGTACCAAGAGACCCAGTACTTC; CDR3aa: CASSPVREYQETQYF
v_gene: TRBV20-1; d_gene: NA; abundance: many; j_gene: TRBJ2-1; CDR3nt: TGCAGTGCTAGAGAGCCATACTCCTACAATGAGCAGTTCTTC; CDR3aa: CSAREPYSYNEQFF
v_gene: TRBV20-1; d_gene: NA; abundance: few; j_gene: TRBJ2-7; CDR3nt: TGCAGTGCTAGCGGAGACAGCGGCTACGAGCAGTACTTC; CDR3aa: CSASGDSGYEQYF
v_gene: TRBV28; d_gene: TRBD1; abundance: many; j_gene: TRBJ2-4; CDR3nt: TGTGCCAGCAGCCTGCGACAGGGTCTCCTTAAAAACATTCAGTACTTC; CDR3aa: CASSLRQGLLKNIQYF
v_gene: TRBV7-9; d_gene: TRBD2; abundance: many; j_gene: TRBJ2-1; CDR3nt: TGTGCCAGCAGCTTGGTCGGGAGGAACAGCTCCTACAATGAGCAGTTCTTC; CDR3aa: CASSLVGRNSSYNEQFF
v_gene: TRBV3-1; d_gene: TRBD1; abundance: many; j_gene: TRBJ2-1; CDR3nt: TGTGCCAGCAGCCAACCCTTGGGACAGCGCGGCTACAATGAGCAGTTCTTC; CDR3aa: CASSQPLGQRGYNEQFF
v_gene: TRBV20-1; d_gene: NA; abundance: few; j_gene: TRBJ2-5; CDR3nt: TGCAGTGCTAGCCCGGCCGGACTGAAAGAGACCCAGTACTTC; CDR3aa: CSASPAGLKETQYF
v_gene: TRBV6-1; d_gene: TRBD2; abundance: many; j_gene: TRBJ2-3; CDR3nt: TGTGCCAGCAGTGGCGGGAGAGAGCCAGATACGCAGTATTTT; CDR3aa: CASSGGREPDTQYF
v_gene: TRBV9; d_gene: NA; abundance: many; j_gene: TRBJ2-1; CDR3nt: TGTGCCAGCAGCACAAACAATGAGCAGTTCTTC; CDR3aa: CASSTNNEQFF
v_gene: TRBV25-1; d_gene: TRBD1; abundance: NA; j_gene: TRBJ2-5; CDR3nt: TGTGCCAGCAGTGTGGACAGGGAATACCAAGAGACCCAGTACTTC; CDR3aa: CASSVDREYQETQYF
v_gene: TRBV18; d_gene: NA; abundance: few; j_gene: TRBJ2-5; CDR3nt: TGTGCCAGCTCACCCCTACCGACCGACCAAGAGACCCAGTACTTC; CDR3aa: CASSPLPTDQETQYF
v_gene: TRBV5-1; d_gene: NA; abundance: many; j_gene: TRBJ1-2; CDR3nt: TGCGCCAGCAGCTTGTTTCCAGCGTCTAACTATGGCTACACCTTC; CDR3aa: CASSLFPASNYGYTF
v_gene: TRBV5-1; d_gene: TRBD2; abundance: NA; j_gene: TRBJ2-7; CDR3nt: TGCGCCAGCAGCTGGGACTACCGCGACGAGCAGTACTTC; CDR3aa: CASSWDYRDEQYF
v_gene: TRBV12-5; d_gene: NA; abundance: few; j_gene: TRBJ2-7; CDR3nt: TGTGCTAGTGGTATAACCTCTCGACAGTTCTACGAGCAGTACTTC; CDR3aa: CASGITSRQFYEQYF
v_gene: TRBV12-3/TRBV12-4; d_gene: NA; abundance: many; j_gene: TRBJ2-1; CDR3nt: TGTGCCAGCAGTCCAGAAACAGTGGCCCAAGAGCAGTTCTTC; CDR3aa: CASSPETVAQEQFF
v_gene: TRBV4-3; d_gene: NA; abundance: few; j_gene: TRBJ2-1; CDR3nt: TGCGCCAGCAGCCAAGAACCCTCAGAGCAGTTCTTC; CDR3aa: CASSQEPSEQFF
v_gene: TRBV5-1; d_gene: NA; abundance: many; j_gene: TRBJ2-5; CDR3nt: TGCGCCAGCAGCTTCCTGGAGGGCAAAGAGACCCAGTACTTC; CDR3aa: CASSFLEGKETQYF
v_gene: TRBV20-1; d_gene: NA; abundance: many; j_gene: TRBJ2-6; CDR3nt: TGCAGTGCCCCGAAAGAGGGGTGGGTTGGGGCCAACGTCCTGACTTTC; CDR3aa: CSAPKEGWVGANVLTF
v_gene: TRBV12-3/TRBV12-4; d_gene: NA; abundance: NA; j_gene: TRBJ1-5; CDR3nt: NA; CDR3aa: CASSFGQGAGQPRHF
v_gene: TRBV20-1; d_gene: NA; abundance: NA; j_gene: TRBJ1-2; CDR3nt: TGCAGTGCAGGAGGCTACACCTTC; CDR3aa: CSAGGYTF
v_gene: TRBV6-5; d_gene: NA; abundance: many; j_gene: TRBJ2-1; CDR3nt: TGTGCCAGCAGTTCGGACGAGAATGAGCAGTTCTTC; CDR3aa: CASSSDENEQFF
v_gene: TRBV12-3/TRBV12-4; d_gene: NA; abundance: many; j_gene: TRBJ1-4; CDR3nt: TGTGCCAGCAGAACCGGGACGGATAATGAAAAACTGTTTTTT; CDR3aa: CASRTGTDNEKLFF